The next 31 T cell receptor beta chains were all read from a single sample in a study of post-analysis software for immune sequencing data. Study observations and caveats: The study found TRBV5-6, TRBV5-1 and TRBV20-1 among about five TRBV segments more frequent in patients than controls.

The authors incorporated unique molecular identifiers into the TCR beta cDNA libraries. TCRdb fed the PCR reads into MiXCR, producing one record per CDR3 protein. The sample yields approximately 440,000 distinct CDR3 sequences, 45% seen once. Antigens for these TCRs are unknown. The sample consisted of blood. Receptors were obtained from a girl aged 10 to 17 with multiple sclerosis.

With regard to this clonotype: One end of the junction fails to match germline, which may point to a read error. This rearrangement joins TRBV10-3 to TRBJ2-1; maybe TRBD1 (5 bases). This CDR3 contains 16 residues. The germline V gene has CDR1 ENHRY and CDR2 SYGVKD. As DNA, the CDR3 is TGTGCCATCAGTGAGTCGGCAGGGAATTTCTACAATGAGCAGTGCTTC. Its translation: CAISESAGNFYNEQCF.

The chain carries TRBV3-1 and TRBJ2-2, with D possibly matching TRBD1 (6 bases). V was clipped by 4 bases and J by 1 base, with 10 bases between them. Germline-derived CDR1 and CDR2 are LGHDT and YNNKEL (reference sequence). This CDR3 region has 15 residues. In DNA, the CDR3 is TGTGCCAGCAGCCCCCGGACAGTGAACACCGGGGAGCTGTTTTTT. Amino acids: CASSPRTVNTGELFF.

The rearrangement links TRBV3-1 to TRBJ2-1; 7 positions match TRBD2. With V trimmed by 1 base and J by 10 bases, 7 bases remained unmatched. CDR3 length: 14 amino acids. Germline-derived CDR1 and CDR2 are LGHDT and YNNKEL (reference sequence). The DNA of the CDR3 is TGTGCCAGCAGCCAAGTTGCTAGCGGTGGGGAGCAGTTCTTC. Translation gives CASSQVASGGEQFF.

This chain's CDR3 is CASSPTSGKYEQYF. CDR3 bases: TGCGCCAGCAGCCCGACTAGCGGGAAGTACGAGCAGTACTTC. J is TRBJ2-7 and V is TRBV5-1; the match to TRBD2 covers 11 bases. This CDR3 spans 14 amino acids. Germline V gene data show CDR1 as SGHRS and CDR2 as YFSETQ. Trimming cost V 4 bases and J 4 bases; bases outside gene matches: 4.

This clonotype was counted a few times. The rearrangement joins TRBV3-1 to TRBJ2-6; D might be TRBD1 (6 bases). The germline V and J ends were trimmed by 1 base and 1 base, with 23 bases remaining between them. The CDR3 covers 21 residues. The germline V gene has CDR1 LGHDT and CDR2 YNNKEL (reference sequence). The CDR3 loop reads CASSQALGAWTVYSGANVLTF. The DNA for the CDR3 is TGTGCCAGCAGCCAAGCTCTTGGCGCGTGGACAGTATATTCTGGGGCCAACGTCCTGACTTTC.

This chain links TRBV7-2 with TRBJ2-3; no firm D call. Per the germline V gene, CDR1 is SGHTA and CDR2 is FQGNSA. The V and J ends lost 4 bases and 7 bases respectively, with 12 bases between them. The CDR3 spans 13 residues. The CDR3 coding sequence is TGTGCCAGCAGCTCGAACTACCCCAATACGCAGTATTTT. It encodes CASSSNYPNTQYF.

This clonotype occurred a few times. The J gene is TRBJ2-4, the V gene TRBV7-8; D is possibly TRBD2 (5 bases). CDR1 is SGHVS, CDR2 FQNEAQ, per germline. V gave up 5 bases and J gave up 7 bases, with 24 bases separating them. The CDR3 spans 17 residues. Written as DNA, the CDR3 is TGTGCCAGCAGCCCCCCCCCGGGGAATCTATCATCCAACATTCAGTACTTC. Translated, it gives CASSPPPGNLSSNIQYF. Drawing the rest from reference TRBV7-8 and TRBJ2-4, the complete variable domain is GAGVSQSPRYKVAKRGQDVALRCDPISGHVSLFWYQQALGQGPEFLTYFQNEAQLDKSGLPSDRFFAERPEGSVSTLKIQRTQQEDSAVYLCASSPPPGNLSSNIQYFGAGTRLSVL.

The chain joins TRBV12-3 or TRBV12-4 to TRBJ2-1; 11 bases align to TRBD2. Gene TRBJ2-7 matches the end of the DNA better, so the J call may be wrong. The length of the CDR3 is 16 residues. In nucleotides, the CDR3 is TGTGCCAGCAGTTTTAGGGTACTAGCGGGAGACAATGAGCAGTACTTC. It codes for CASSFRVLAGDNEQYF.

This rearrangement joins TRBV7-8 to TRBJ2-1; D not resolved. Germline CDR1 is SGHVS and CDR2 is FQNEAQ. The CDR3 is made up of 14 amino acids. Trimming removed 2 bases from V and 0 bases from J, with 5 bases in between. This CDR3 reads CASSLPSSYNEQFF. CDR3 nucleotide sequence: TGTGCCAGCAGCTTACCCAGCTCCTACAATGAGCAGTTCTTC.

The rearrangement joins TRBV6-5 to TRBJ2-3; TRBD1 might be the D (6 bases). V lost 0 bases, J lost 12 bases, and 13 bases lay in between. The germline gives CDR1 MNHEY, CDR2 SVGAGI. CDR3 size: 13 residues. In nucleotides, the CDR3 is TGTGCCAGCAGTTACTCGGACCGACAGGTTCAGTATTTT. This sequence encodes CASSYSDRQVQYF.

The rearrangement links TRBV3-1 to TRBJ1-1; 8 bases align to TRBD1. The V segment lost 1 base and the J segment 2 bases; nucleotides outside the gene matches: 3. The CDR3 totals 15 residues. The V gene's germline CDR1 is LGHDT and CDR2 YNNKEL (reference sequence). The CDR3: CASSQAGGRNTEAFF. CDR3 sequence (DNA): TGTGCCAGCAGCCAAGCAGGGGGCCGAAACACTGAAGCTTTCTTT.

The chain has TRBV6-6 and TRBJ1-1; 8 bases line up with TRBD1. The V gene end was trimmed by 7 bases and the J gene end by 1 base; junction bases not matched to a gene: 8. Germline-derived CDR1 and CDR2 are MNHNY and SVGAGI (reference sequence). The CDR3 has 15 residues. The CDR3 here is CASTRRTGWNTEAFF. The CDR3 coding sequence is TGTGCCAGCACCAGGAGGACAGGGTGGAACACTGAAGCTTTCTTT.

The chain uses TRBV3-1 and TRBJ1-2; D gene ambiguous. Trimming took off 2 bases at V and 0 bases at J, with 4 bases between the two ends. The CDR3 is 13 amino acids. The germline gives CDR1 LGHDT, CDR2 YNNKEL (reference sequence). CDR3 loop: CASSQTANYGYTF. In nucleotides, the CDR3 is TGTGCCAGCAGCCAAACCGCTAACTATGGCTACACCTTC. Drawing the rest from reference TRBV3-1 and TRBJ1-2, the complete variable domain is DTAVSQTPKYLVTQMGNDKSIKCEQNLGHDTMYWYKQDSKKFLKIMFSYNNKELIINETVPNRFSPKSPDKAHLNLHINSLELGDSAVYFCASSQTANYGYTFGSGTRLTVV.

The gene calls are TRBV5-6 and TRBJ1-4, with a possible D match to TRBD1 (5 bases). V was pared by 2 bases and J by 4 bases, with 9 bases between. CDR3 size: 14 residues. Germline CDR1 is SGHDT and CDR2 is YYEEEE. The CDR3 is CASSLGAVNEKLFF. The CDR3 DNA reads TGTGCCAGCAGCTTAGGGGCAGTTAATGAAAAACTGTTTTTT. Using reference TRBV5-6 and TRBJ1-4 for the parts outside the CDR3, the full variable domain is DAGVTQSPTHLIKTRGQQVTLRCSPKSGHDTVSWYQQALGQGPQFIFQYYEEEERQRGNFPDRFSGHQFPNYSSELNVNALLLGDSALYLCASSLGAVNEKLFFGSGTQLSVL.

This clonotype was observed a single time. This chain uses TRBV14 with TRBJ1-4; 7 positions match TRBD1. The CDR3 is 14 residues long. Germline-derived CDR1 and CDR2 are SGHDN and FVKESK. V lost 3 bases to trimming and J lost 8 bases; unmatched junction nucleotides: 6. The CDR3, as DNA: TGTGCCAGCAGCCACCGACAGGGAAACGAAAAACTGTTTTTT. Encoded protein: CASSHRQGNEKLFF.

This chain connects TRBV28 to TRBJ2-3, with TRBD2 identical over 11 bases. Germline CDR1 MDHEN, CDR2 SYDVKM. This CDR3 is 14 amino acids long. Trimming at V came to 10 bases and at J to 1 base, leaving 4 bases not matched to a gene. In DNA form, the CDR3 reads TGTGCCACCTCACTAGCGGGAGGCACAGATACGCAGTATTTT. It codes for CATSLAGGTDTQYF. Based on the CDR3 plus reference TRBV28 and TRBJ2-3, the full variable domain is DVKVTQSSRYLVKRTGEKVFLECVQDMDHENMFWYRQDPGLGLRLIYFSYDVKMKEKGDIPEGYSVSREKKERFSLILESASTNQTSMYLCATSLAGGTDTQYFGPGTRLTVL.

The genes are TRBV7-2 and TRBJ2-7; no reliable D call. V was cut by 5 bases and J by 7 bases, with 12 bases left in between. This CDR3 has 12 amino acids. CDR1 and CDR2 from the germline V gene are SGHTA and FQGNSA. Here the CDR3 reads CASSDEWREQYF. CDR3 sequence (DNA): TGTGCCAGCAGCGACGAGTGGCGGGAGCAGTACTTC.

This clonotype was recorded many times. This chain connects TRBV4-3 to TRBJ1-2; D uncertain. CDR1 is LGHNA, CDR2 YSLEER, per germline. This CDR3 has 13 amino acids. V lost 0 bases to trimming and J lost 8 bases, with 10 bases between them. The CDR3 region has the DNA TGCGCCAGCAGCCAAGATTGGGGAGACGGCTACACCTTC. Residues: CASSQDWGDGYTF.

This clonotype was seen a few times. This chain joins TRBV6-1 and TRBJ2-5; D remains ambiguous. The CDR3 contains 13 residues. Trimming took off 3 bases at V and 6 bases at J, with 11 bases between the two ends. Germline V lookup: CDR1 MNHNS, CDR2 SASEGT. This CDR3 reads CASSDNSIKTQYF. Here the CDR3 DNA reads TGTGCCAGCAGTGATAACAGTATAAAGACCCAGTACTTC.

This chain uses TRBV27 with TRBJ2-7; TRBD2 is a possible D gene (5 bases). With 2 bases removed from V and 7 bases from J, the gap between germline ends came to 12 bases. From germline, CDR1 is MNHEY and CDR2 SMNVEV (reference sequence). This CDR3 comprises 13 residues. The CDR3 DNA is TGTGCCAGCAGTTTAGGTACGGGATGGGAGCAGTACTTC. Its translation: CASSLGTGWEQYF.

This clonotype occurred a few times. This may be a read error, as it is one base from a much larger clone. The chain joins TRBV5-1 to TRBJ2-1, with D tentatively TRBD1 (5 bases). This CDR3 has 14 residues. V lost 5 bases to trimming and J lost 2 bases, with 11 bases between them. The germline V gene has CDR1 SGHRS and CDR2 YFSETQ. CDR3 loop: CASRAQGAYNEQFF. The CDR3 region has the DNA TGCGCCAGCAGGGCCCAAGGGGCCTACAATGAGCAGTTCTTC.

This clonotype appeared a few times. The V and J genes are TRBV28 and TRBJ2-7; 10 bases match TRBD1. Germline V gives CDR1 MDHEN, CDR2 SYDVKM. The CDR3 is 15 residues long. J gave up 2 bases and V 2 bases, and 3 bases lay outside the gene matches. In DNA, the CDR3 is TGTGCCAGCAGTTTACTCGGACAGGGGGCCTACGAGCAGTACTTC. Protein product: CASSLLGQGAYEQYF.

The rearrangement uses TRBV20-1 and TRBJ2-3, with a tentative D call TRBD2 (6 bases). Trimming removed 3 bases from V and 0 bases from J, with 22 bases in between. Germline values: CDR1 DFQATT, CDR2 SNEGSKA (reference sequence). The CDR3 extends over 18 amino acids. CDR3 in amino acids: CSARVGGGRPQSTDTQYF. As DNA, the CDR3 is TGCAGTGCTAGGGTGGGAGGCGGAAGGCCTCAAAGCACAGATACGCAGTATTTT.

This clonotype was counted between two and nine times. CDR3 nucleotide sequence: TGTGCCAGCAGTTACTCCCCAGAAAGCACAGATACGCAGTATTTT. Translation gives CASSYSPESTDTQYF. The chain uses TRBV6-6 and TRBJ2-3, with D uncertain. CDR1 and CDR2 from the germline V gene are MNHNY and SVGAGI (reference sequence). V lost 0 bases to trimming and J lost 0 bases, with 7 bases between them. The CDR3 loop spans 15 amino acids.

V gene TRBV6-1 combines with J gene TRBJ2-1; a weak D match, TRBD2 (6 bases). CDR1 MNHNS and CDR2 SASEGT come from the germline V gene. Trimming took off 7 bases at V and 0 bases at J, with 16 bases between the two ends. The CDR3 runs to 16 residues. The CDR3 here is CASNPSGFSSYNEQFF. The DNA for the CDR3 is TGTGCCAGCAACCCCAGCGGGTTTAGCTCCTACAATGAGCAGTTCTTC.

This clonotype was found a few times. This sequence joins TRBV20-1 and TRBJ2-1; D might be TRBD1 (6 bases). CDR1 and CDR2 (germline): DFQATT, SNEGSKA (reference sequence). This CDR3 comprises 14 residues. Trimming shortened V by 5 bases and J by 0 bases, and 11 bases separated the two germline ends. CDR3 amino acids: CSAPRGISYNEQFF. The CDR3 bases are TGCAGTGCTCCAAGGGGGATCTCCTACAATGAGCAGTTCTTC.

The chain joins TRBV28 to TRBJ2-5, with 7 bases lining up with TRBD1. The CDR3 spans 14 residues. The germline V gene encodes CDR1 MDHEN and CDR2 SYDVKM. The CDR3 DNA is TGTGCTTATGGTCCGGGACAGATCCAAGAGACCCAGTACTTC. Its protein is CAYGPGQIQETQYF.

The J gene is TRBJ1-2, the V gene TRBV20-1; 7 bases match TRBD1. Germline values: CDR1 DFQATT, CDR2 SNEGSKA (reference sequence). The CDR3 is 18 residues long. Trimming at V came to 3 bases and at J to 3 bases, leaving 19 bases not matched to a gene. CDR3 sequence reads: CSARERVGGPIGDYGYTF. CDR3 bases: TGCAGTGCTAGGGAGAGGGTAGGGGGCCCCATCGGTGACTATGGCTACACCTTC.

This clonotype was picked up a small number of times. The V gene is TRBV12-3 or TRBV12-4, the J gene TRBJ1-2, with no clear D. Trimming stripped 6 bases from V and 6 bases from J, with 17 bases between. CDR3 length: 14 residues. In DNA, the CDR3 is TGTGCCAGCAGCCGTGACACAGACTCTGATGGCTACACCTTC. It is translated as CASSRDTDSDGYTF.

This clonotype was counted only a few times. V gene TRBV7-2 combines with J gene TRBJ2-7; D gene ambiguous. The germline V gene encodes CDR1 SGHTA and CDR2 FQGNSA. Trimming pared 1 base from V and 2 bases from J, leaving 9 bases between. The CDR3 runs to 14 residues. The CDR3 sequence is CASSLEDLTYEQYF. The CDR3 DNA reads as TGTGCCAGCAGCTTAGAAGACCTAACCTACGAGCAGTACTTC.

This clonotype appeared a few times. V is TRBV5-6 and J is TRBJ2-7, with 8 nucleotides matching TRBD1. Germline values: CDR1 SGHDT, CDR2 YYEEEE. This CDR3 is built from 15 residues. After removal of 4 bases from V and 3 bases from J, the junction contained 9 bases not matched to a gene. DNA for the CDR3: TGTGCCAGCAGCACCGGACAGGGTTTGGGCTACGAGCAGTACTTC. Protein sequence: CASSTGQGLGYEQYF.